This entry concerns a single TCR beta chain. This specimen belongs to a study of blood T cell repertoires in COVID-19. For the study at large: The samples span acute and convalescent COVID-19 from the United States, Italy and Spain. Sources were T cells, B-cell-depleted T cells, or PBMCs; the material itself was cDNA or gDNA.

The V segment lost 6 bases and the J segment 1 base; nucleotides outside the gene matches: 4. CDR1 SQVTM and CDR2 ANQGSEA come from the germline V gene. The CDR3 is 14 amino acids. Per the original methods: Amplification of reference gene primers was used by the study to estimate nucleated cell counts. The repertoire was sequenced with immunoSEQ multiplex PCR; TCRdb's copy has only in-frame clones and lacks some. Clonal size and the V and J genes are those of that table, whereas D and trimming came from the DNA. The top ten hold less than 30% of the sample, which has tens of thousands of clones, roughly 85% seen once.

The chain has TRBV29-1 and TRBJ2-5, with 11 bases fitting TRBD2. The clonotype originates from a man in his 60s with active or convalescent COVID-19. Sequencing input: peripheral blood. The CDR3 DNA is TGCAGCGTGGGAGGGACTAGCGGCCAAGAGACCCAGTACTTC. It yields the protein CSVGGTSGQETQYF.